The clone carrying this T cell receptor (beta chain) was observed a few times. Its specificity is unknown. The time point: pre-treatment sample, taken before nivolumab and TIL therapy. Tumor tissue came from excised metastases, mostly pleural nodules or supraclavicular lymph nodes. This specimen belongs to a study of TIL therapy for anti-PD-1-resistant metastatic lung cancer. Study as a whole: Median tumor mutation burden was roughly 1.4 mutations per megabase.

The libraries were made with immunoSEQ v3. Survey-level samples got roughly 1.9 million read pairs; deep-level samples got 5-6 million. TCRdb keeps only in-frame clones here, not all; method: immunoSEQ multiplex PCR. The sample carries around 45,000 clones, less than 75% recorded once. This CDR3 region has 14 residues. Germline V gene lookup returns CDR1 MNHEY and CDR2 SVGAGI. V dropped 6 bases and J dropped 0 bases, with 12 bases sitting between them. Study results and limitations: TIL cultures after expansion showed higher clonality and lower diversity than baseline tumor (median 6% vs 31%). Many TIL product clones were absent from baseline tumor, suggesting clonal contraction.

This rearrangement joins TRBV6-5 to TRBJ2-7; a weak D match, TRBD2 (5 bases). Material: tumor tissue, obtained at baseline. The clonotype originates from a person aged 30 to 80 with non-small cell lung cancer. CDR3 coding DNA: TGTGCCAGCAGAGACTACCAGAGCTCCTACGAGCAGTACTTC. This sequence encodes CASRDYQSSYEQYF.